This TCR beta chain is drawn from a study of T cell responses to AZD1222 COVID-19 vaccine. Using immunoSEQ multiplex PCR, the repertoire was profiled, and TCRdb retains in-frame clones only, with some absent. The repertoire holds 150,000 to 200,000 clones, with just over 85% as singletons. The ends were cut back, 5 bases at V and 1 base at J, with 11 bases in the middle. The CDR3 is 14 residues long. CDR1 is SGHAT and CDR2 is FQNNGV in the germline V gene. The rearrangement links TRBV11-2 to TRBJ1-1; D unresolved. This TCR was recovered from an adult who received the AZD1222 COVID-19 vaccine. The source material was peripheral blood, sampled 28 days after the second AZD1222 dose. The CDR3 DNA is TGTGCCAGCAGCCAAGGCTCGGGGAACACTGAAGCTTTCTTT. Its translation: CASSQGSGNTEAFF. The entire variable domain, with the rest obtained from reference TRBV11-2 and TRBJ1-1, is as follows: EAGVAQSPRYKIIEKRQSVAFWCNPISGHATLYWYQQILGQGPKLLIQFQNNGVVDDSQLPKDRFSAERLKGVDSTLKIQPAKLEDSAVYLCASSQGSGNTEAFFGQGTRLTVV.